Sequencing of this T cell receptor beta chain was carried out in a study of blood T cell repertoires in COVID-19. Donors in Cohort 3 who had recovered were those with two negative PCRs, healthcare professional clearance, or resolution of their symptoms. With 4 bases clipped from V and 6 bases from J, the junction kept 3 bases outside the gene matches. CDR3 length: 14 amino acids. CDR1 LNHDA and CDR2 SQIVND come from the germline V gene (reference sequence). Here immunoSEQ multiplex PCR was the method, and the copy in TCRdb shows in-frame clones only, minus some. The sample includes more than 300,000 clones, about 92% of them seen just once.

The clonotype was recovered from a woman aged 25 to 45 who had recovered from COVID-19. The sequenced sample was PBMCs or T cells enriched from blood (not recorded which). The chain is built from TRBV19 and TRBJ2-1, with TRBD2 matching 10 bases. The CDR3 sequence is CASSTSGGFNEQFF. CDR3 sequence (DNA): TGTGCCAGTAGTACTAGCGGGGGTTTCAATGAGCAGTTCTTC.